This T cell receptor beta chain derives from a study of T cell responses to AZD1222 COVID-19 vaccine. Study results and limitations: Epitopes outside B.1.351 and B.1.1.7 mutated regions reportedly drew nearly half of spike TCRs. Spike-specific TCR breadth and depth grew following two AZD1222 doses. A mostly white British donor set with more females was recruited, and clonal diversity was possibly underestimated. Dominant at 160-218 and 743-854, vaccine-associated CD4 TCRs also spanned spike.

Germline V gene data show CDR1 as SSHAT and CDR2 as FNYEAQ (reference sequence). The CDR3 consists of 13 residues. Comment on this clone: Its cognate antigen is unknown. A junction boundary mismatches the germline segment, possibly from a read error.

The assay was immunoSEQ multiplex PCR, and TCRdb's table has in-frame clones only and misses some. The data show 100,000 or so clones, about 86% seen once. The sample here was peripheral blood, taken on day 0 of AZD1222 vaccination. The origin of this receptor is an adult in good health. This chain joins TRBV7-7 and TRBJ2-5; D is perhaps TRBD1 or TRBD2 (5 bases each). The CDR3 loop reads CASSLEGRETQYF. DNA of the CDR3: TGTGCTAGCAGTCTTGAGGGGCGGGAGACCCAGTACTTC.